This T cell receptor (beta chain) was found in a study of blood T cell repertoires in COVID-19. The repertoire was sequenced with immunoSEQ multiplex PCR; TCRdb's copy has only in-frame clones and lacks some. The data show 140,000 to 150,000 clones, about 85% seen once. The CDR3 contains 15 residues. CDR1 and CDR2 (germline): SQVTM, ANQGSEA. Comment on this clone: An end of the junction does not agree with germline; a read error may underlie this.

The specimen sequenced was PBMCs or T cells enriched from blood (not recorded which). This sequence joins TRBV29-1 and TRBJ2-2; 7 bases align to TRBD1. The TCR comes from a woman aged 40 to 49 who had been exposed to COVID-19. The CDR3 is CSVEGQAQNTGELFF. Written as DNA, the CDR3 is TGCAGCGTCGAAGGACAGGCTCAAAACACCGGGGAGCTGTTTTTT.